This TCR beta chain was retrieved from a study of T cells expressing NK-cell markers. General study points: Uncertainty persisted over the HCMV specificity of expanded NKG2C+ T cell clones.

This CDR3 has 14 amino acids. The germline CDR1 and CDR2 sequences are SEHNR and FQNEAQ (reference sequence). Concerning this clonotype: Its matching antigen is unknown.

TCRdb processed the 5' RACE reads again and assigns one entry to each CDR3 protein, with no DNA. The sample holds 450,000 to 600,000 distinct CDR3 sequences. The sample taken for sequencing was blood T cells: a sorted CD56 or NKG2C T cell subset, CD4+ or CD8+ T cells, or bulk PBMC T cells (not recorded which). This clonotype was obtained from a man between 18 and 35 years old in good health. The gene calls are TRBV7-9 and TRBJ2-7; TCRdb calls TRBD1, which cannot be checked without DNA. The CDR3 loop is CASSLLTGNYEQYF.